This T cell receptor (beta chain) was sequenced for a study of human T cells and chemical hapten exposure. TCRdb re-analysed the RACE reads in MiXCR, keeping a single row per CDR3 protein. Among about 380,000 distinct CDR3 sequences listed, around 5% were seen once. The time point was: patch test 1, 2 weeks after DPC sensitization. The treatment denotes: therapeutic diphenylcyclopropenone sensitization with weekly scalp DPC. Someone pulled total RNA out of unfractionated whole blood. Comments on this clonotype: Antigen specificity is unknown.

Findings and limits, study-wide: The number of TCRs over 1 in 1000 frequency stayed unchanged after DPC.

The CDR3 consists of 11 residues. The V and J ends lost 6 bases and 4 bases respectively, with 9 bases between them. Germline V lookup: CDR1 DFQATT, CDR2 SNEGSKA (reference sequence). The rearrangement joins TRBV20-1 to TRBJ1-1; D not certain. The receptor comes from a woman between 45 and 65 years old with alopecia areata. Some clones in this sample may be carry-over from other donors' samples. The starting material was whole blood, obtained in connection with sensitization to the hapten diphenylcyclopropenone (DPC). CDR3 sequence: CSAERSTEAFF. The DNA for the CDR3 is TGCAGTGCAGAACGAAGCACTGAAGCTTTCTTT.